Detailed here is one TCR beta chain. The CDR3 totals 12 residues. V was cut by 9 bases and J by 5 bases, with 13 bases left in between. CDR1 and CDR2 (germline): MDHEN, SYDVKM. The sample comes from a study of blood T cell repertoires in COVID-19. At the level of the study: The United States, Italy and Spain supplied acute and convalescent COVID-19 samples.

Data came from immunoSEQ multiplex PCR; TCRdb stores just in-frame clones and leaves some out. The sample gives about 53,000 clones, 65% to 80% of which show up once; about 40% is in the top ten. This TCR came from a man aged 70-80 years with active or convalescent COVID-19. The V call is TRBV28, the J call TRBJ1-1; tentatively, D is TRBD1 (5 bases). The sequencing sample was made of peripheral blood. CDR3 sequence: CASRPGGTEAFF. The CDR3 DNA reads as TGTGCCAGTAGACCCGGGGGGACTGAAGCTTTCTTT.